A selection of T cell receptor beta chains follows, all from one sample in a study of shared clonotypes between healthy human individuals. Assay: immunoSEQ multiplex PCR; the TCRdb copy retains only in-frame clones and omits some. Of 400,000 to 600,000 clones listed, approximately 79% are singletons. Sequenced sample: PBMCs. The origin of the receptors is a woman between 35 and 50 years old in good health. Some clones in this sample may be carry-over from other donors' samples. Each CDR3 is given with its conserved first and last residue. A D gene is named only where the DNA matches it firmly. Only part of the rows carry a size: once, few, many, or a class if the clone is expanded.

j_call d_call clone_size v_call cdr3_nt cdr3_aa
TRBJ2-3 TRBD2 few TRBV28 TGTGCCAGCAGTATACCTTCACTAGCGGGAGCGACAGATACGCAGTATTTT CASSIPSLAGATDTQYF
TRBJ1-1 TRBD1 . TRBV18 TGTGCCAGCTCACCGGACCCGACAGGGATAGGCGCTGAAGCTTTCTTT CASSPDPTGIGAEAFF
TRBJ2-2 TRBD1 . TRBV28 TGTGCCAGCAGTCTTACAGGGGGACTGAACACCGGGGAGCTGTTTTTT CASSLTGGLNTGELFF
TRBJ2-7 TRBD2 . TRBV19 TGTGCCAGTAGTGCAACCACTAGCGGGGGAGACTACGAGCAGTACTTC CASSATTSGGDYEQYF
TRBJ2-1 . . TRBV30 TGTGCCTGGAGTGGGGGGCCCCAGGGGGAGCAGTTCTTC CAWSGGPQGEQFF
TRBJ2-1 TRBD2 . TRBV7-9 TGTGCCAGCAGCTCGGGACTAGCCTCCTACAATGAGCAGTTCTTC CASSSGLASYNEQFF
TRBJ1-5 . . TRBV28 TGTGCCAGCCTACAGGGTTGGGGCAATCAGCCCCAGCATTTT CASLQGWGNQPQHF
TRBJ2-7 TRBD1 . TRBV7-3 TGTGCCAGCAGCCCGGGACAGGGGGAAATCGAGCAGTACTTC CASSPGQGEIEQYF
TRBJ1-1 . . TRBV7-2 TGTGCCAGCAGCTTACTGGGGGTGGCTGAAGCTTTCTTT CASSLLGVAEAFF
TRBJ1-4 TRBD1 . TRBV28 TGTGCCAGCAGTGCCCCCAACAGGGGGCTGAATGAAAAACTGTTTTTT CASSAPNRGLNEKLFF
TRBJ1-2 . . TRBV6-1 TGTGCCAGCAGTGAAGGGACGGTCTATGGCTACACCTTC CASSEGTVYGYTF
TRBJ1-3 . . TRBV2 TGTGCCAGCAGTGAGGGCAGGGTGACCGGAAACACCATATATTTT CASSEGRVTGNTIYF
TRBJ2-5 . . TRBV28 TGTGCCAGCCACAAGAGGTACCAAGAGACCCAGTACTTC CASHKRYQETQYF
TRBJ2-3 TRBD2 . TRBV6-4 TGTGCCAGCAGTAGAGAAGGGCCTAGCGGAAGCACAGATACGCAGTATTTT CASSREGPSGSTDTQYF
TRBJ1-2 . . TRBV19 TGTGCCAGTAGGAATCAGGGTAGCTATGGCTACACCTTC CASRNQGSYGYTF
TRBJ1-5 . . TRBV19 TGTGCCAGTAGTATACACAGGGACGGACCTCAGCCCCAGCATTTT CASSIHRDGPQPQHF